The rows below give T cell receptor beta chains drawn from one sample of a study of cytomegalovirus exposure and HLA in healthy donors. Assay: immunoSEQ multiplex PCR; the TCRdb copy retains only in-frame clones and omits some. The sample consists of 90,000 to 150,000 clones, roughly 63% of them appearing once. The sample comprised PBMCs. The source of these receptors is a man aged 35 to 55 in good health and CMV-seropositive. CDR3s include the opening cysteine and the closing phenylalanine or tryptophan. Each record gives: D gene, J gene, clone size, V gene, CDR3 length, CDR3 DNA, CDR3 protein. The D gene is left open where the match is weak. Size is omitted from some rows. Given values are once, few, many or a class for expanded clones.

.	TRBJ2-1	.	TRBV5-1	14	TGCGCCAGCAGCCTCACTAGCTTTGGGAATGAGCAGTTCTTC	CASSLTSFGNEQFF
.	TRBJ1-2	.	TRBV4-2	16	TGTGCCAGCAGACCAATCTTTAGACAGAGGGGGTTTGGCTACACCTTC	CASRPIFRQRGFGYTF
.	TRBJ2-1	.	TRBV4-1	12	TGCGCCAGCAGCCAGGCAGCCGGGGAGCAGTTCTTC	CASSQAAGEQFF
TRBD1	TRBJ2-7	few	TRBV11-2	16	TGTGCCAGCAGCTCCCTTGACAGGGGGCCGCCCTACGAGCAGTACTTC	CASSSLDRGPPYEQYF
.	TRBJ2-4	few	TRBV7-8	12	TGTGCCAGCAGCTTATTCGGGAACATTCAGTACTTC	CASSLFGNIQYF
TRBD1	TRBJ1-4	.	TRBV28	13	TGTGCCGGCGGAACAGGGGATAATGAAAAACTGTTTTTT	CAGGTGDNEKLFF
TRBD1	TRBJ2-2	.	TRBV7-3	16	TGTGCCAGCAGCCCCCCCGGGACAGGGCGTACCGGGGAGCTGTTTTTT	CASSPPGTGRTGELFF
.	TRBJ2-3	.	TRBV14	13	TGTGCCAGCAGCCAAGATGGGCTGGATACGCAGTATTTT	CASSQDGLDTQYF
TRBD2	TRBJ2-7	.	TRBV11-3	15	TGTGCCAGCAGACCACCCGGACTAGAGAAAGGCGAGCAGTACTTC	CASRPPGLEKGEQYF
TRBD1	TRBJ2-3	.	TRBV7-2	13	TGTGCCAGCAGGCCAGGGGGCGCAGATACGCAGTATTTT	CASRPGGADTQYF
TRBD1	TRBJ1-4	.	TRBV5-1	17	TGCGCCAGCAGCTTGGGGTATGGACAGGGGGAAAATGAAAAACTGTTTTTT	CASSLGYGQGENEKLFF
.	TRBJ1-6	once	TRBV4-2	16	TGTGCCAGCAGCCAAGTGGGGGGGGGCGGTAATTCACCCCTCCACTTT	CASSQVGGGGNSPLHF
TRBD1	TRBJ2-1	.	TRBV5-8	17	TGTGCCAGCAGCTCTGGACAGGGGCCGAGCTCCTACAATGAGCAGTTCTTC	CASSSGQGPSSYNEQFF
.	TRBJ1-2	.	TRBV6-6	15	TGTGCCAGCACCACCCTACGGGACTTTACCTATGGCTACACCTTC	CASTTLRDFTYGYTF
.	TRBJ2-7	.	TRBV6-5	14	TGTGCCAGCAGTTACAGGGACACCACCTACGAGCAGTACTTC	CASSYRDTTYEQYF
.	TRBJ2-1	.	TRBV28	12	TGTGCCGCTGCAAACCAACGTGGGCCTCAGTTCTTC	CAAANQRGPQFF
.	TRBJ1-4	.	TRBV7-9	15	TGTGCCAGCAGCGATGCATCGGGACTAAATGAAAAACTGTTTTTT	CASSDASGLNEKLFF
.	TRBJ2-5	.	TRBV7-9	15	TGTGCCAGCAGCTTTAGGGCAGGGGAAGAAGAGACCCAGTACTTC	CASSFRAGEEETQYF
TRBD1	TRBJ2-7	.	TRBV13	14	TGTGCCAGCAGCCCGTCACAGGGGACCTACGAGCAGTACTTC	CASSPSQGTYEQYF
TRBD1	TRBJ2-5	.	TRBV11-1	13	TGTGCCAGCAGCAGGACAGGGCTGGAGACCCAGTACTTC	CASSRTGLETQYF
TRBD2	TRBJ2-7	once	TRBV6-5	15	TGTGCCAGCAGTGCGACTAGCGGGGCGTCCTACGAGCAGTACTTC	CASSATSGASYEQYF
TRBD1	TRBJ1-4	.	TRBV19	14	TGTGCCAGTAGTATAGAGACAGGGGCGAGAAAACTGTTTTTT	CASSIETGARKLFF
TRBD1	TRBJ2-7	.	TRBV5-1	16	TGCGCCAGCAGCTTGGAACCCCCCAGGGGGCCCTACGAGCAGTACTTC	CASSLEPPRGPYEQYF
.	TRBJ2-3	few	TRBV18	15	TGTGCCAGCTCACCACTCCCAGGGGTTGCAGATACGCAGTATTTT	CASSPLPGVADTQYF
.	TRBJ1-2	few	TRBV4-1	14	TGCGCCAGCAGCCACCCGTTGACAGCTTATGGCTACACCTTC	CASSHPLTAYGYTF
TRBD1	TRBJ1-1	.	TRBV11-2	14	TGTGCCAGCAGCCACAGGGGGGGCGAAGCTGAAGCTTTCTTT	CASSHRGGEAEAFF